Reported below is one TCR beta chain. It lacks a known antigen. Within one base of it there is no much larger clone, and no base qualities were kept. This sample stems from a study of read filtering for tumor transcriptome and immune sequencing (TCRdb year 2020). Study-wide context: The cohort was composed of 17 male and roughly 15 female patients, with a mean age of approximately 70 years and an age range of about 47 to 85. Under revised international staging, roughly 8 patients fell into R-ISS I, more than 15 into R-ISS II and 7 into R-ISS III. Whole-transcriptome libraries were prepared with the TruSeq RNA Access Library Prep Kit after DNase treatment. TCR-region mapped reads per sample ranged from about 4.05 to 11 million with IR-seq versus only roughly 75 to 1273 with RNA-seq. TCR repertoires obtained by targeted immune repertoire sequencing and by bulk whole-transcriptome sequencing performed on the same bone marrow samples were compared. As a main aim, a read-filtering strategy for immune repertoire data was addressed, with the specific question being whether clonotypes supported by a single read should be removed. General conclusions and limits of the study: In IR-seq, around four fifths of clonotypes but 3% to 4% of total reads were represented by single-read clonotypes, whereas in RNA-seq, around 73% of clonotypes and 40% to 55% of reads were represented by single-read clonotypes. The correlation between IR-seq and RNA-seq shared clonotype proportions was increased by removal of single-read clonotypes. Compared with RNA-seq, IR-seq captured clonotypes at much greater depth and more reliably, and a smaller IR-seq throughput was enough to identify most of the shared clonotypes. The sorted CD138-negative fraction was not purified T cells but a mixed bone marrow immune population.

TCR libraries were constructed from 400 ng RNA using the Immunoverse kit, and molecular barcoded adaptors covering alpha/delta and beta/gamma chains were employed. The same RNA used for transcriptome sequencing was used for TCR library preparation. Sequencing of the TCR libraries was done on an Illumina HiSeq 4000 with 2 x 150 cycles. In the paper's pipeline: TCR reads were aligned to human V, D, J and C references and assembled into CDR3 clonotypes with MiXCR, including quality filtering and error correction. Clonotype counts and gene usage diversity were analyzed with the tcR package in R. For inspection of raw mapping reads, RNA-seq reads were mapped by STAR aligner version 2.5.3a onto GRCh37 of the human genome. To test how sequencing depth affected the clonotypes detected, IR-seq fastq files were randomly downsampled with Seqtk 1.3. TCRdb trimmed public reads at Q25 via fastp, called clones via MiXCR and kept in-frame beta chains. Rows matching on CDR3 protein sequence are summarized as one entry with the most common DNA and genes. It is TCRdb's table, rather than the study itself, that gives the V and J calls and clone size. This sample is represented by approximately 62,000 distinct CDR3 sequences; approximately 18% of them were singletons. Of the sample, under 13% is held by the ten largest clones.

The germline V gene (reference sequence) provides CDR1 LGHDT and CDR2 YNNKEL. Relative to germline, V is 1 base shorter and J is 2 bases shorter, with 15 bases between their ends. From the cysteine up to the phenylalanine, the CDR3 has a length of 16 residues. Just the 48-base CDR3 DNA is kept, in frame starting at base 1. Bone marrow was sampled from every patient at the time of active disease. Bone marrow mononuclear cells were isolated by Ficoll-Hypaque density gradient centrifugation. Myeloma plasma cells were removed and CD138-negative cells were obtained by negative selection following labeling with CD138 magnetic microbeads on a MACS separator. Purity of the isolated cells was checked by flow cytometry on an Attune NxT using CD138 antibodies. TRIzol reagent was used to extract total RNA, which was then quantified with a NanoDrop spectrophotometer. For each patient, paired RNA-seq and IR-seq were run on the CD138-negative bone marrow sample from that patient.

The V gene is TRBV3-1 and the J gene is TRBJ2-7; the D segment could be TRBD2, given 5 matching bases. The receptor was derived from a donor aged 40 or over with multiple myeloma. Source material: a population of CD138-negative cells sorted from bone marrow. According to the study, the label for this sample's cell subset or site signals: bone marrow mononuclear cells depleted of CD138+ plasma/myeloma cells by negative magnetic selection. The CDR3 region reads CASSQGGPFGAYEQYF. The DNA sequence follows: TGTGCCAGCAGCCAAGGAGGGCCCTTCGGCGCCTACGAGCAGTACTTC.